This T cell receptor (beta chain) was documented in a study of T-cell memory formation after mild COVID-19. Study at large: TCR clusters mostly belonged to single donors. The study's findings and limits: Contracting clones, day 15 to 85, had balanced CD4/CD8, and later expanders favored CD4+. Clones from the second wave (peaking day 37) had unconfirmed SARS-CoV-2 specificity. Contracting CD8+ clones were enriched in EMRA, CD4+ mainly in CM and EM.

This CDR3 region has 14 residues. V was trimmed by 2 bases and J by 4 bases, leaving 9 bases between them. CDR1 SGHRS and CDR2 YFSETQ come from the germline V gene. The table lists this clonotype with a few counts. Its antigen is still unknown. Each CDR3 protein is one row after TCRdb ran MiXCR on the 5' RACE reads. The sample records around 180,000 distinct CDR3 sequences, 15% to 20% being singletons. The specimen was PBMCs or a T cell subset sorted from them (not recorded which). This chain uses TRBV5-1 with TRBJ2-2, with a possible D match to TRBD2 (6 bases). The receptor was isolated from a young man who had mild COVID-19 (a few samples of this study predate the infection). Cell type and time point are not known. CDR3 DNA sequence: TGCGCCAGCAGCTTCCAGGGAGGCACCGGGGAGCTGTTTTTT. This codes for CASSFQGGTGELFF. Combining the CDR3 with reference TRBV5-1 and TRBJ2-2 gives the whole variable domain KAGVTQTPRYLIKTRGQQVTLSCSPISGHRSVSWYQQTPGQGLQFLFEYFSETQRNKGNFPGRFSGRQFSNSRSEMNVSTLELGDSALYLCASSFQGGTGELFFGEGSRLTVL.